The 22 T cell receptor beta chains below come from one sample, sequenced in a study of identical twins. TCRdb reprocessed the 5' RACE reads with MiXCR, giving one entry per CDR3 protein. The sample includes a few hundred thousand distinct CDR3 sequences, over 9% seen only once; the top ten take around 7.8%. The same data also contributed to another study, on yellow fever vaccine responses in identical twins.

Input material: CD8+ T cells sorted from blood. The receptors come from a woman younger than 35 in good health.

This clonotype was detected a few times. This chain links TRBV6-4 with TRBJ2-3; 12 positions match TRBD2. V trimming: 6 bases; J trimming: 4 bases; junction bases outside the gene matches: 5. Germline V lookup: CDR1 MRHNA, CDR2 SNTAGT. This CDR3 has 15 residues. This chain's CDR3 is CASSGLAGPSDTQYF. The CDR3 coding sequence is TGTGCCAGCAGCGGACTAGCGGGACCTTCAGATACGCAGTATTTT.

This clonotype was seen more than once but under ten times. V is TRBV27 and J is TRBJ1-2; D not resolved. V was shortened by 5 bases and J by 4 bases, with 11 bases between the two germline ends. Germline CDR1 is MNHEY and CDR2 is SMNVEV (reference sequence). The CDR3 is made up of 13 amino acids. In nucleotides, the CDR3 is TGTGCCAGCAGTCTAACGGGAGTCTATGGCTACACCTTC. This translates into CASSLTGVYGYTF.

The chain is built from TRBV19 and TRBJ2-7; possibly TRBD2 for D (5 bases). CDR3 length: 15 residues. Germline values: CDR1 LNHDA, CDR2 SQIVND (reference sequence). V shed 3 bases and J shed 1 base, with 13 bases lying between them. CDR3 coding DNA: TGTGCCAGTAGTATTCCAGCGGCACGGTCCTACGAGCAGTACTTC. Translating gives CASSIPAARSYEQYF.

This chain links TRBV6-1 with TRBJ2-7; D is unclear. V lost 6 bases to trimming and J lost 4 bases, with 13 bases between them. CDR3 length: 13 residues. Germline-derived CDR1 and CDR2 are MNHNS and SASEGT. The CDR3 bases are TGTGCCAGCAGCCCCAACCGTGGATACGAGCAGTACGTC. Its protein product is CASSPNRGYEQYV.

In this sample, this clonotype turned up a few times. The chain joins TRBV28 to TRBJ1-1; unclear D gene. The CDR3 covers 14 residues. The V end lost 4 bases, the J end lost 1 base, and 10 bases lay between the germline ends. Germline loops: CDR1 MDHEN, CDR2 SYDVKM. The CDR3: CASSSLGRNTEAFF. CDR3 DNA: TGTGCCAGCAGTTCGTTAGGAAGGAACACTGAAGCTTTCTTT.

There are a few counts of this clonotype. V is TRBV5-5 and J is TRBJ1-2; D unresolved. CDR3 size: 13 residues. Germline V gene data show CDR1 as SGHKS and CDR2 as YYEKEE (reference sequence). Trimming cost V 2 bases and J 4 bases, with 9 bases left between them. CDR3: CASSFGLVYGYTF. CDR3 nucleotide sequence: TGTGCCAGCAGCTTCGGACTGGTCTATGGCTACACCTTC. The entire variable domain, with the rest obtained from reference TRBV5-5 and TRBJ1-2, is as follows: DAGVTQSPTHLIKTRGQQVTLRCSPISGHKSVSWYQQVLGQGPQFIFQYYEKEERGRGNFPDRFSARQFPNYSSELNVNALLLGDSALYLCASSFGLVYGYTFGSGTRLTVV.

J is TRBJ2-5 and V is TRBV27; 14 bases fit TRBD2. This CDR3 spans 20 amino acids. The germline CDR1 and CDR2 sequences are MNHEY and SMNVEV (reference sequence). V lost 5 bases and J lost 0; bases outside the gene matches: 14. The CDR3 DNA follows: TGTGCCAGCAGTCAAAGATGGACTAGCGGGGGGCTATCATACCAAGAGACCCAGTACTTC. Its protein product is CASSQRWTSGGLSYQETQYF.

This sequence joins TRBV5-1 and TRBJ2-3, with 9 bases lining up with TRBD2. Germline CDR1 SGHRS, CDR2 YFSETQ. The CDR3 is 15 amino acids. Germline trimming cut 3 bases from V and 6 bases from J; bases unmatched to any gene: 8. The CDR3 loop is CASSWSGRPTDTQYF. The CDR3 nucleotides read TGCGCCAGCAGCTGGAGCGGGAGGCCCACTGATACGCAGTATTTT.

The chain has TRBV4-1 and TRBJ2-7; D call uncertain. V was shortened by 1 base and J by 6 bases, with 10 bases between the two germline ends. This CDR3 spans 13 amino acids. Germline CDR1 and CDR2: MGHRA and YSYEKL. The CDR3 DNA is TGCGCCAGCAGCCAAGGTCTGGGTCGCGAGCAGTACTTC. Translation gives CASSQGLGREQYF.

As to this clonotype: An end of the junction does not agree with germline; a read error may underlie this. This chain uses TRBV3-1 with TRBJ1-2, with 7 positions matching TRBD1. The CDR3 runs to 19 residues. Germline CDR1 LGHDT, CDR2 YNNKEL (reference sequence). CDR3 residues: CASTQHAGEGARRLDGYTF. The CDR3 coding sequence is TGTGCCAGCACCCAACACGCCGGTGAGGGGGCGCGTAGGCTGGATGGCTACACCTTC.

This clonotype was detected a few times. The chain links TRBV7-9 to TRBJ2-1; 8 nucleotides agree with TRBD2. CDR1 and CDR2 from the germline V gene are SEHNR and FQNEAQ (reference sequence). The V gene end was trimmed by 4 bases and the J gene end by 8 bases; junction bases not matched to a gene: 10. The CDR3 spans 15 residues. The CDR3 sequence is CASSSRGGTLDEQFF. The CDR3 DNA sequence: TGTGCCAGCAGCTCACGGGGGGGAACCCTTGATGAGCAGTTCTTC.

This chain connects TRBV11-2 to TRBJ2-1; maybe TRBD2 (6 bases). The CDR3 is 17 residues long. V shed 3 bases and J shed 2 bases, with 17 bases lying between them. Germline V gene lookup returns CDR1 SGHAT and CDR2 FQNNGV. This chain's CDR3 is CASSLSPLGRPYNEQFF. The DNA of the CDR3 is TGTGCCAGCAGCTTGAGCCCTCTCGGGAGACCCTACAATGAGCAGTTCTTC. Full variable domain (remainder filled in from reference TRBV11-2 and TRBJ2-1): EAGVAQSPRYKIIEKRQSVAFWCNPISGHATLYWYQQILGQGPKLLIQFQNNGVVDDSQLPKDRFSAERLKGVDSTLKIQPAKLEDSAVYLCASSLSPLGRPYNEQFFGPGTRLTVL.

The genes are TRBV6-2 or TRBV6-3 and TRBJ2-1; 9 bases match TRBD2. This CDR3 has 15 residues. V was clipped by 4 bases and J by 3 bases; unmatched bases: 4. Germline values: CDR1 MNHEY, CDR2 SVGEGT. This CDR3 reads CASSSSGAVYNEQFF. The CDR3 DNA reads as TGTGCCAGCAGTTCTAGCGGGGCTGTCTACAATGAGCAGTTCTTC.

J is TRBJ2-5 and V is TRBV7-9; 7 bases are shared with TRBD2. Germline values: CDR1 SEHNR, CDR2 FQNEAQ (reference sequence). This CDR3 region has 14 residues. Germline trimming cut 1 base from V and 2 bases from J; bases unmatched to any gene: 1. CDR3 residues: CASSLEREQETQYF. In nucleotides, the CDR3 is TGTGCCAGCAGCTTAGAGCGGGAACAAGAGACCCAGTACTTC.

The V call is TRBV4-1, the J call TRBJ2-3; a possible D gene is TRBD2 (5 bases). The CDR3 length is 16 residues. V lost 1 base and J lost 0, with 11 bases in between. CDR1 MGHRA and CDR2 YSYEKL come from the germline V gene. Here the CDR3 DNA reads TGCGCCAGCAGCCAAGTCATGCGGGCGAGCACAGATACGCAGTATTTT. This encodes CASSQVMRASTDTQYF.

The sample holds a few counts of this clonotype. The chain carries TRBV7-9 and TRBJ2-2; D is undetermined. Germline CDR1 reads SEHNR; CDR2 reads FQNEAQ (reference sequence). V was trimmed by 5 bases and J by 3 bases, leaving 7 bases between them. The CDR3 contains 13 residues. CDR3 region: CASSGPYTGELFF. The CDR3 DNA reads as TGTGCCAGCAGCGGACCGTACACCGGGGAGCTGTTTTTT.

This clonotype was detected only a few times. The chain employs TRBV6-5 and TRBJ1-5; the match to TRBD1 covers 7 bases. Trimming cost V 0 bases and J 5 bases; bases outside gene matches: 10. This CDR3 region has 17 residues. Germline assignment: CDR1 MNHEY and CDR2 SVGAGI. Written as DNA, the CDR3 is TGTGCCAGCAGTTACTCGCCGCAGGGGGAATGGGATCAGCCCCAGCATTTT. Its protein product is CASSYSPQGEWDQPQHF.

The CDR3 DNA follows: TGTGCCAGCAGCCTTTACACTGGACCAGATACGCAGTATTTT. Its translation is CASSLYTGPDTQYF. V is TRBV4-2 and J is TRBJ2-3; D is ambiguous. CDR1 is LGHNA, CDR2 YNFKEQ, per germline. This CDR3 has 14 amino acids. Trimming left V 4 bases short and J 4 bases short, with 12 bases between.

The chain uses TRBV29-1 and TRBJ2-1; the D gene is possibly TRBD2 (6 bases). Germline CDR1 SQVTM, CDR2 ANQGSEA. Trimming cost V 7 bases and J 0 bases, with 13 bases left between them. The CDR3 totals 14 residues. CDR3 DNA sequence: TGCAGCGGAGATGGAGGGCCCTCCTACAATGAGCAGTTCTTC. It translates to CSGDGGPSYNEQFF.

The chain links TRBV20-1 to TRBJ2-3; D not certain. Germline-derived CDR1 and CDR2 are DFQATT and SNEGSKA (reference sequence). This CDR3 comprises 15 residues. Trimming stripped 3 bases from V and 1 base from J, with 14 bases between. The CDR3 protein is CSASEVPWGTDTQYF. In DNA, the CDR3 is TGCAGTGCTAGCGAGGTCCCGTGGGGCACAGATACGCAGTATTTT.

This clonotype has a handful of counts. The chain combines TRBV5-1 with TRBJ2-7, with 9 bases identical to TRBD2. The CDR3 covers 16 residues. The trim removed 4 bases at V and 2 bases at J, leaving 10 bases unmatched. In germline, CDR1 is SGHRS, CDR2 YFSETQ. CDR3 bases: TGCGCCAGCAGCGGAACCGGGACTAGCACAACCTACGAGCAGTACTTC. Translated, it gives CASSGTGTSTTYEQYF.

This clonotype has only a few counts. The CDR3 DNA reads as TGTGCCAGCAGTGTCTGGATAGCGTTCACCGGGGAGCTGTTTTTT. Translation: CASSVWIAFTGELFF. V usage is TRBV12-3 or TRBV12-4 and J usage is TRBJ2-2; the D gene is possibly TRBD2 (5 bases). The V gene lost 5 bases and the J gene lost 4 bases, with 14 bases spanning the gap. The CDR3 spans 15 residues.